This T cell receptor (beta chain) was documented in a study of OX40 agonist ivuxolimab in advanced cancers. Study background: Patients in the trial were receiving intravenous ivuxolimab every 2 weeks, at doses of 0.01 to 10 mg/kg.

Sequencing was performed with immunoSEQ multiplex PCR; in TCRdb, only in-frame clones are kept and a portion is missing. The sample lists over 45,000 clones, around 79% occurring once. The CDR3 runs 11 residues. V dropped 8 bases and J dropped 5 bases, with 12 bases sitting between them. Germline CDR1 DFQATT, CDR2 SNEGSKA (reference sequence). The sample here was CD4+ or CD8+ T cells sorted from blood, taken in a trial of the OX40 agonist ivuxolimab. The clonotype was recovered from an adult with an advanced solid tumor such as melanoma, head and neck, liver or kidney cancer. This chain connects TRBV20-1 to TRBJ1-1; the D is unclear. CDR3 loop: CSQLSQTEAFF. Written as DNA, the CDR3 is TGCAGTCAGCTTAGTCAGACTGAAGCTTTCTTT.